The T cell receptor beta chain described here comes from a study of blood T cell repertoires in COVID-19. Turning to the study itself: The origin of the acute and convalescent COVID-19 samples was the United States, Italy and Spain.

Original methodology: Counts of nucleated cells, estimated from reference gene primer amplification, were obtained. Method: immunoSEQ multiplex PCR; TCRdb's copy keeps in-frame clones and lacks some. V, J and clone size reflect that table, while D and trimming were determined from the DNA. Among 25,000 to 35,000 clones listed, approximately 81% were seen once. The CDR3 has 11 residues. Germline CDR1 KGHSH, CDR2 LQKENI. The V and J ends lost 5 bases and 7 bases respectively, with 8 bases between them. Source material: peripheral blood. The TCR sequence derives from a woman aged 60 to 75 with acute or convalescent COVID-19. The J gene is TRBJ1-2, the V gene TRBV18; maybe TRBD1 (6 bases). The CDR3 spells CASSSGVGYTF. The CDR3 DNA reads as TGTGCCAGCTCATCAGGGGTTGGCTACACCTTC.